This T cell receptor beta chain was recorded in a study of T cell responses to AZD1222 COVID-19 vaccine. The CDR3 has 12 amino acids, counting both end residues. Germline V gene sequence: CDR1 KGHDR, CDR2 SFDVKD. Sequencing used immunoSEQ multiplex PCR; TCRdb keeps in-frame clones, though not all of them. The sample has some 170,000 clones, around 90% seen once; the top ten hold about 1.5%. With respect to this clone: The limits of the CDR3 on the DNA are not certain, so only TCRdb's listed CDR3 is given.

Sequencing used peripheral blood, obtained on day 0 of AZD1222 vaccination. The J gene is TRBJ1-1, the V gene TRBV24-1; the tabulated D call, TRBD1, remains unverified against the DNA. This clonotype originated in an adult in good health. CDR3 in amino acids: CATSVPGGEAFF.